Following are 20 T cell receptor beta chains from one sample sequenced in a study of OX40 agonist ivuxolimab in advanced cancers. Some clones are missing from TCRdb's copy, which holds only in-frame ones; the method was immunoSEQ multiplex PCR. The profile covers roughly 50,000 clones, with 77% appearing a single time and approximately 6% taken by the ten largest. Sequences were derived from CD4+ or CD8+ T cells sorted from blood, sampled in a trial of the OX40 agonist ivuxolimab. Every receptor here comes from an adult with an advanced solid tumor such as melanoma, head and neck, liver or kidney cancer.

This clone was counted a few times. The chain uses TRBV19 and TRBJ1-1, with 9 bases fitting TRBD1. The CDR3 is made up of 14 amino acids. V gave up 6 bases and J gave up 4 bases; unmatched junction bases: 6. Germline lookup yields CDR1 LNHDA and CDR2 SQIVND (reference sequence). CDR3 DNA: TGTGCCAGTAGAACGGGACAGGGTTTCACTGAAGCTTTCTTT. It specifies CASRTGQGFTEAFF.

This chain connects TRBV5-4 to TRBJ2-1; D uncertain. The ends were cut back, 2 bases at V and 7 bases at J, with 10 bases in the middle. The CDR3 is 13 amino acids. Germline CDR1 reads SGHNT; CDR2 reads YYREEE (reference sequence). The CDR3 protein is CASSLSISNEQFF. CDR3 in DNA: TGTGCCAGCAGCTTATCTATATCTAATGAGCAGTTCTTC.

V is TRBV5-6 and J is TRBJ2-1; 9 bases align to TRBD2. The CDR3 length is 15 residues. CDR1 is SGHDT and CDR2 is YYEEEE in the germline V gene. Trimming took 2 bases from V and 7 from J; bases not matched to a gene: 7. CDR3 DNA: TGTGCCAGCAGCTTCGCCGGGACTAGCAGAAATGAGCAGTTCTTC. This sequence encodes CASSFAGTSRNEQFF.

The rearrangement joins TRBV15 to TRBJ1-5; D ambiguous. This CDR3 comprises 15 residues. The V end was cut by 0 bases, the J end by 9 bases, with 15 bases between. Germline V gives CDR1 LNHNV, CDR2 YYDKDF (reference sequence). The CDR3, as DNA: TGTGCCACCAGCAGAGATAGGGCCACGGAGCGGCCCCAGCATTTT. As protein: CATSRDRATERPQHF.

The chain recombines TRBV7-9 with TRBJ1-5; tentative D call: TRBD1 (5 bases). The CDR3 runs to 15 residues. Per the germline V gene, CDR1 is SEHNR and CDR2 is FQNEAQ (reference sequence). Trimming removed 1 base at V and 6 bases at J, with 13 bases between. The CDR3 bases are TGTGCCAGCAGCTTAGGGGCAGGGAGGGTTCAGCCCCAGCATTTT. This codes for CASSLGAGRVQPQHF.

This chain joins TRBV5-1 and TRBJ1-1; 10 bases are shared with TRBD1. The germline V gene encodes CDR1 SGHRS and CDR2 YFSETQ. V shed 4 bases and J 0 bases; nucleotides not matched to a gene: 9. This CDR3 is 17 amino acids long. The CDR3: CASSPFDRGRLNTEAFF. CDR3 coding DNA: TGCGCCAGCAGCCCTTTCGACAGGGGGCGGCTGAACACTGAAGCTTTCTTT.

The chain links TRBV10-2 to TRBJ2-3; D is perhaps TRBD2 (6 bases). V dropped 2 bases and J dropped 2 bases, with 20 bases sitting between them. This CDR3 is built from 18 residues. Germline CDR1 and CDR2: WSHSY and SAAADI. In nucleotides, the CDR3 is TGCGCCAGCAGTGAGGAAGCCGGGGGAATATACTTCACAGATACGCAGTATTTT. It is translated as CASSEEAGGIYFTDTQYF.

CDR3 DNA sequence: TGCGCCAGCAGTGAGTCGGGGACAGCTCAAGAGACCCAGTACTTC. Its protein product is CASSESGTAQETQYF. The chain combines TRBV10-1 with TRBJ2-5; 7 bases are shared with TRBD1. The CDR3 covers 15 residues. Germline CDR1 WNHNN, CDR2 SYGVQD (reference sequence). The trim removed 0 bases at V and 2 bases at J, leaving 3 bases unmatched.

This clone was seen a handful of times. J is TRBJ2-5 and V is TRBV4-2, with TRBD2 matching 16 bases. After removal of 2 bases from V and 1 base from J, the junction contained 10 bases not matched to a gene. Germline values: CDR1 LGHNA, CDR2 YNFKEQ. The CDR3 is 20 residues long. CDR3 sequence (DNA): TGTGCCAGCAGCCAATTCGGGACTAGCGGGGGGGCCAAGAGCCAAGAGACCCAGTACTTC. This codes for CASSQFGTSGGAKSQETQYF.

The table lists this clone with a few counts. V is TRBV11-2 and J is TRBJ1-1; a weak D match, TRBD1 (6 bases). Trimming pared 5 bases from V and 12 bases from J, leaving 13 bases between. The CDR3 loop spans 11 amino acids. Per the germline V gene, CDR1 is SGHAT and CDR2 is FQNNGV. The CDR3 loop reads CASSPRQGTFF. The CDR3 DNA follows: TGTGCCAGCAGCCCTCGGCAGGGGACTTTCTTT.

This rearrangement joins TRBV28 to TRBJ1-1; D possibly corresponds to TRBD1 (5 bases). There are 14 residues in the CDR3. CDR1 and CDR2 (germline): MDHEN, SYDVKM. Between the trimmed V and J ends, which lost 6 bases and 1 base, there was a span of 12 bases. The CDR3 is CASRTRVGNTEAFF. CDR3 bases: TGTGCCAGCAGAACCAGGGTTGGGAACACTGAAGCTTTCTTT.

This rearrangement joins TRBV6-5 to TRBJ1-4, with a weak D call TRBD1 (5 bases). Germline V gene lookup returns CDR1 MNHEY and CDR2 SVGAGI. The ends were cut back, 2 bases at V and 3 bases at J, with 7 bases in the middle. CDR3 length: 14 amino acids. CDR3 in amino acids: CASSYGGANEKLFF. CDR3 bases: TGTGCCAGCAGTTACGGGGGAGCTAATGAAAAACTGTTTTTT.

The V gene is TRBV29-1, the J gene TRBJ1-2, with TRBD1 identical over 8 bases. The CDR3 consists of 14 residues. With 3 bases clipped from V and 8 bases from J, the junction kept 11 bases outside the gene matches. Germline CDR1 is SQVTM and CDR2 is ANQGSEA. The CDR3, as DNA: TGCAGCGTTGACCGACAGGGGATAGACCAAGGCTACACCTTC. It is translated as CSVDRQGIDQGYTF.

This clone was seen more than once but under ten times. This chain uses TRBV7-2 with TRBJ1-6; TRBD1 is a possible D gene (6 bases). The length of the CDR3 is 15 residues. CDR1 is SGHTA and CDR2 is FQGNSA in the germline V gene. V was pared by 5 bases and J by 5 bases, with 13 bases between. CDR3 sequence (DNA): TGTGCCAGCAGCGTCCGGGACACCCATAATTCACCCCTCCACTTT. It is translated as CASSVRDTHNSPLHF.

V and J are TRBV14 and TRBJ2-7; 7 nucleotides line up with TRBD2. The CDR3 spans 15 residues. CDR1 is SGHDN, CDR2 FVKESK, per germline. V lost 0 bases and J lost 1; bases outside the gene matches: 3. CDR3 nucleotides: TGTGCCAGCAGCCAAGAGACTAGCTTTTCCTACGAGCAGTACTTC. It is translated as CASSQETSFSYEQYF. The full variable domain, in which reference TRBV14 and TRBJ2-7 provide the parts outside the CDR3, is EAGVTQFPSHSVIEKGQTVTLRCDPISGHDNLYWYRRVMGKEIKFLLHFVKESKQDESGMPNNRFLAERTGGTYSTLKVQPAELEDSGVYFCASSQETSFSYEQYFGPGTRLTVT.

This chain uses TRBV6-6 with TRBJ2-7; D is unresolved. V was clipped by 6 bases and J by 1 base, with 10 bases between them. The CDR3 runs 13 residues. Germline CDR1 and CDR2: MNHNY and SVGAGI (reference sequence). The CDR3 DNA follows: TGTGCCAGCAGACTAAGGGATTCCTACGAGCAGTACTTC. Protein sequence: CASRLRDSYEQYF.

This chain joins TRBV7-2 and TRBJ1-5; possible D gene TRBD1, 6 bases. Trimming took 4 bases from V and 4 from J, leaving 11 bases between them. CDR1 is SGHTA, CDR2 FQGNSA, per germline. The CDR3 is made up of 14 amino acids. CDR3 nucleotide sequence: TGTGCCAGCAGCTCCATGAGGGGGAATCAGCCCCAGCATTTT. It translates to CASSSMRGNQPQHF.

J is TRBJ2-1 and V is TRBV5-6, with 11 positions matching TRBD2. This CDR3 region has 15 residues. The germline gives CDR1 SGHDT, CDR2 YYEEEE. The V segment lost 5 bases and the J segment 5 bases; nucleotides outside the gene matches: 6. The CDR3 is CASRPPGLADNEQFF. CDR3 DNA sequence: TGTGCCAGCAGGCCGCCGGGACTAGCGGACAATGAGCAGTTCTTC.

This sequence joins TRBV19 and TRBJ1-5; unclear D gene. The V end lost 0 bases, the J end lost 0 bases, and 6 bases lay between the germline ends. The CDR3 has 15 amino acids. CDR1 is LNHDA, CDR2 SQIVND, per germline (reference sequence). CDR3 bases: TGTGCCAGTAGTATAGAAGGCTTTAGCAATCAGCCCCAGCATTTT. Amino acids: CASSIEGFSNQPQHF.

The CDR3 DNA sequence: TGTGCCAGCAGCTTAGTCGGCAATCAGCCCCAGCATTTT. Encoded protein: CASSLVGNQPQHF. The V gene is TRBV7-2, the J gene TRBJ1-5; D is undetermined. V was cut by 1 base and J by 2 bases, with 3 bases left in between. Germline loops: CDR1 SGHTA, CDR2 FQGNSA. The CDR3 sequence is 13 residues long.